This T cell receptor beta chain is drawn from a study of CD8 T cells in Susac syndrome. The sample holds one count of this clonotype. An input of about 0.5 to 1 ug of RNA was subjected to reverse transcription using random hexamers. TCRdb processed the immunoSEQ multiplex PCR reads anew with MiXCR; each CDR3 protein has one entry. The sample records about 430,000 distinct CDR3 sequences, more than 70% being singletons. Source material: CD8+ T cells from PBMCs. The receptor was derived from a human donor with multiple sclerosis.

The CDR3 DNA is TGCAGTGCCCTGGACAGGGGGTGGGAGACCCAGTACTTC. It translates to CSALDRGWETQYF. The V and J genes are TRBV20-1 and TRBJ2-5; 10 bases fit TRBD1. The CDR3 is made up of 13 amino acids. Germline CDR1 and CDR2: DFQATT and SNEGSKA (reference sequence). V trimming: 6 bases; J trimming: 5 bases; junction bases outside the gene matches: 6.